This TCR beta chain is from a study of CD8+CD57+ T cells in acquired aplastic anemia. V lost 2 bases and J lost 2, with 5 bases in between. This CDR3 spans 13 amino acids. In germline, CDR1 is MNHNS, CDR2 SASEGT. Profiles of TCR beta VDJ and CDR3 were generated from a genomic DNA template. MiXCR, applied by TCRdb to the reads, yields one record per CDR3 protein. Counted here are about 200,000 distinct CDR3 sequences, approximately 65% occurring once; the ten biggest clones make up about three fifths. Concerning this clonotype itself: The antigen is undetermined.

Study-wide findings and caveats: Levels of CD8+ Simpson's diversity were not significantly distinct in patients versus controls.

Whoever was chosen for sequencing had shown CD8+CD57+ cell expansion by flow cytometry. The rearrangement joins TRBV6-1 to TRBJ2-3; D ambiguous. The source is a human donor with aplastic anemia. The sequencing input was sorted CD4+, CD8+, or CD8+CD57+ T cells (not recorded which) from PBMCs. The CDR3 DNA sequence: TGTGCCAGCAGTGAAACTTACACAGATACGCAGTATTTT. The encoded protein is CASSETYTDTQYF.